The next 28 T cell receptor beta chains were all read from a single sample in a study of radiotherapy plus CTLA-4 blockade in lung cancer. Clones were sequenced by immunoSEQ multiplex PCR, and TCRdb holds only the in-frame ones, with some missing. The data hold approximately 40,000 clones, with 55% to 75% observed a single time. The starting material was peripheral blood, obtained from a patient treated with radiotherapy plus ipilimumab. The origin of the receptors is a human donor with non-small cell lung cancer who had stable disease on radiotherapy plus ipilimumab.

The chain is built from TRBV18 and TRBJ2-6; D uncertain. Germline lookup yields CDR1 KGHSH and CDR2 LQKENI. Deletions cut 1 base from V and 1 base from J, with 5 bases between. The length of the CDR3 is 15 residues. CDR3: CASSPQLSGANVLTF. CDR3 DNA: TGTGCCAGCTCACCACAATTATCTGGGGCCAACGTCCTGACTTTC. The full variable domain, rest sourced from reference TRBV18 and TRBJ2-6, is NAGVMQNPRHLVRRRGQEARLRCSPMKGHSHVYWYRQLPEEGLKFMVYLQKENIIDESGMPKERFSAEFPKEGPSILRIQQVVRGDSAAYFCASSPQLSGANVLTFGAGSRLTVL.

The chain couples TRBV30 to TRBJ1-4, with TRBD1 identical over 9 bases. CDR3 length: 15 amino acids. Germline CDR1 reads GTSNPN; CDR2 reads SVGIG (reference sequence). The V segment lost 2 bases and the J segment 5 bases; nucleotides outside the gene matches: 6. CDR3 residues: CAWSRGTGINEKLFF. The DNA of the CDR3 is TGTGCCTGGAGTCGGGGGACAGGGATAAATGAAAAACTGTTTTTT.

The CDR3: CASSLSLAPRAGELFF. The CDR3 DNA is TGTGCCAGCAGCTTGTCACTAGCGCCAAGGGCCGGGGAGCTGTTTTTT. The chain links TRBV5-8 to TRBJ2-2; the match to TRBD2 covers 7 bases. The CDR3 is 16 residues long. With V trimmed by 1 base and J by 6 bases, 9 bases remained unmatched. CDR1 and CDR2 (germline): SGHTS, YDEGEE. Using reference TRBV5-8 and TRBJ2-2 for the parts outside the CDR3, the full variable domain is EAGVTQSPTHLIKTRGQQATLRCSPISGHTSVYWYQQALGLGLQFLLWYDEGEERNRGNFPPRFSGRQFPNYSSELNVNALELEDSALYLCASSLSLAPRAGELFFGEGSRLTVL.

The gene calls are TRBV2 and TRBJ2-6; possible D gene TRBD2, 6 bases. V lost 1 base and J 2 bases, leaving 6 bases between the germline ends. Germline values: CDR1 SNHLY, CDR2 FYNNEI. This CDR3 region has 15 residues. The CDR3 is CASSEGGAGANVLTF. CDR3 sequence (DNA): TGTGCCAGCAGTGAAGGGGGGGCTGGGGCCAACGTCCTGACTTTC.

Only one count was recorded for this clone. J is TRBJ1-6 and V is TRBV19, with TRBD1 matching over 8 bases. V was clipped by 7 bases and J by 9 bases; unmatched bases: 8. This CDR3 is 14 amino acids long. Germline CDR1 is LNHDA and CDR2 is SQIVND (reference sequence). DNA of the CDR3: TGTGCCAGTACCTCCGGACAGGGAGGTTCACCCCTCCACTTT. Its translation: CASTSGQGGSPLHF.

V gene TRBV6-4 combines with J gene TRBJ2-1, with 9 positions matching TRBD2. CDR1 and CDR2 (germline): MRHNA, SNTAGT. The CDR3 spans 15 residues. V shed 6 bases and J 6 bases; nucleotides not matched to a gene: 9. CDR3 amino acids: CASSDRGGAVNEQFF. As DNA, the CDR3 is TGTGCCAGCAGCGACCGCGGGGGGGCTGTCAATGAGCAGTTCTTC.

The CDR3 DNA follows: TGTGCCACAGGGACAGGCCTCGGGGGTGACCTCCACTTT. Translating gives CATGTGLGGDLHF. The V gene is TRBV19, the J gene TRBJ1-6, with 8 bases fitting TRBD1. Trimming removed 10 bases from V and 15 bases from J; junction bases left unmatched: 14. Germline-derived CDR1 and CDR2 are LNHDA and SQIVND (reference sequence). The CDR3 has 13 residues.

The chain employs TRBV14 and TRBJ1-6, with D possibly matching TRBD1 (6 bases). This CDR3 has 15 residues. The ends were cut back, 4 bases at V and 7 bases at J, with 14 bases in the middle. Germline V gene data show CDR1 as SGHDN and CDR2 as FVKESK. The CDR3 coding sequence is TGTGCCAGCAGCCCCGACCAGGGGTGGAATTCACCCCTCCACTTT. This gives the protein CASSPDQGWNSPLHF.

V usage is TRBV9 and J usage is TRBJ2-5, with D possibly being TRBD1 (7 bases). This CDR3 is built from 16 residues. V was shortened by 0 bases and J by 1 base, with 13 bases between the two germline ends. CDR1 and CDR2 (germline): SGDLS, YYNGEE. The CDR3 nucleotides are TGTGCCAGCAGCGTAGGTGCGGGACAGTTCCAAGAGACCCAGTACTTC. Translated: CASSVGAGQFQETQYF.

The chain uses TRBV5-6 and TRBJ1-4; D is uncertain. The ends were cut back, 3 bases at V and 8 bases at J, with 20 bases in the middle. Germline assignment: CDR1 SGHDT and CDR2 YYEEEE. The CDR3 spans 16 residues. CDR3 sequence reads: CASSSYDTGFGEKLFF. In nucleotides, the CDR3 is TGTGCCAGCAGCTCATATGATACGGGGTTCGGGGAAAAACTGTTTTTT.

The CDR3 DNA sequence: TGTGCCACCAGCGTAGCACAGGGGGCGACGAATGAGCAGTTCTTC. Amino acid sequence: CATSVAQGATNEQFF. The rearrangement uses TRBV15 and TRBJ2-1; 9 nucleotides line up with TRBD1. There are 15 residues in the CDR3. Germline assignment: CDR1 LNHNV and CDR2 YYDKDF (reference sequence). The V segment lost 5 bases and the J segment 7 bases; nucleotides outside the gene matches: 9.

In this sample, this clone turned up a few times. The rearrangement joins TRBV7-9 to TRBJ2-5; perhaps TRBD2 as D (5 bases). This CDR3 is 14 amino acids long. Trimming took 2 bases from V and 1 from J, leaving 8 bases between them. Germline V gene data show CDR1 as SEHNR and CDR2 as FQNEAQ (reference sequence). The CDR3 protein is CASSLSGIQETQYF. CDR3 nucleotides: TGTGCCAGCAGCTTATCCGGGATCCAAGAGACCCAGTACTTC.

V gene TRBV5-5 combines with J gene TRBJ2-3; a possible D gene is TRBD2 (7 bases). The CDR3 runs to 15 residues. V was pared by 5 bases and J by 2 bases, with 15 bases between. CDR1 and CDR2 (germline): SGHKS, YYEKEE (reference sequence). The DNA of the CDR3 is TGTGCCAGCAGTTTCCGGGGGGCCGACACAGATACGCAGTATTTT. It translates to CASSFRGADTDTQYF.

The J gene is TRBJ1-2, the V gene TRBV6-5, with D possibly matching TRBD1 (6 bases). Germline CDR1 MNHEY, CDR2 SVGAGI. V lost 2 bases, J lost 6 bases, and 13 bases lay in between. The length of the CDR3 is 14 residues. The CDR3 sequence is CASSYGQGRDGYTF. As DNA, the CDR3 is TGTGCCAGCAGTTACGGGCAGGGGAGGGATGGCTACACCTTC.

The genes are TRBV7-8 and TRBJ2-3; possible D gene TRBD1, 5 bases. Germline CDR1 is SGHVS and CDR2 is FQNEAQ. The CDR3 totals 15 residues. Trimming pared 5 bases from V and 6 bases from J, leaving 18 bases between. The CDR3 loop reads CASSAGQAPVDTQYF. The CDR3 coding sequence is TGTGCCAGCAGCGCCGGACAAGCTCCGGTTGATACGCAGTATTTT. Based on the CDR3 plus reference TRBV7-8 and TRBJ2-3, the full variable domain is GAGVSQSPRYKVAKRGQDVALRCDPISGHVSLFWYQQALGQGPEFLTYFQNEAQLDKSGLPSDRFFAERPEGSVSTLKIQRTQQEDSAVYLCASSAGQAPVDTQYFGPGTRLTVL.

The J gene is TRBJ2-1, the V gene TRBV2; 9 nucleotides agree with TRBD2. J gave up 1 base and V 3 bases, and 1 base lay outside the gene matches. The CDR3 spans 15 residues. Germline loops: CDR1 SNHLY, CDR2 FYNNEI. The CDR3 here is CASSDSGGSYNEQFF. CDR3 DNA sequence: TGTGCCAGCAGTGATAGCGGGGGATCCTACAATGAGCAGTTCTTC.

The chain is built from TRBV29-1 and TRBJ1-1, with a tentative D call TRBD1 (6 bases). CDR3 size: 15 residues. Trimming shortened V by 2 bases and J by 5 bases, and 18 bases separated the two germline ends. Germline V gives CDR1 SQVTM, CDR2 ANQGSEA. This CDR3 reads CSVESGRGKGTEAFF. The CDR3 nucleotides read TGCAGCGTTGAAAGCGGCAGGGGAAAGGGTACTGAAGCTTTCTTT.

The J gene is TRBJ2-7, the V gene TRBV18; the match to TRBD1 covers 10 bases. CDR3 length equals 14 residues. V lost 4 bases and J lost 1; bases outside the gene matches: 1. Germline V gives CDR1 KGHSH, CDR2 LQKENI. The CDR3 nucleotides are TGTGCCAGCTCACGGACAGGGGGGTCCTACGAGCAGTACTTC. Its translation is CASSRTGGSYEQYF.

The chain combines TRBV18 with TRBJ2-1; D is ambiguous. CDR3 length equals 11 residues. Deletions cut 2 bases from V and 8 bases from J, with 4 bases between. CDR1 and CDR2 from the germline V gene are KGHSH and LQKENI. In DNA form, the CDR3 reads TGTGCCAGCTCACCAATAGATGAGCAGTTCTTC. Residues: CASSPIDEQFF.

The chain employs TRBV12-5 and TRBJ1-1; the D gene is possibly TRBD1 (6 bases). The CDR3 totals 13 residues. CDR1 LGHNT and CDR2 FRNRAP come from the germline V gene. Trimming took 2 bases from V and 11 from J, leaving 15 bases between them. CDR3 loop: CASGLPGRGSAFF. In DNA form, the CDR3 reads TGTGCTAGTGGTTTGCCTGGCAGGGGATCCGCTTTCTTT.

V usage is TRBV7-8 and J usage is TRBJ2-5; possibly TRBD2 for D (7 bases). The J call may be mistaken, given a closer DNA end match to TRBJ2-7. CDR1 is SGHVS, CDR2 FQNEAQ, per germline. The CDR3 spans 15 residues. DNA for the CDR3: TGTGCCAGCAGGGTCGACGGGGGGCTCAGCTACGAGCAGTACTTC. Translating gives CASRVDGGLSYEQYF.

The chain is built from TRBV30 and TRBJ2-5; the D is unclear. Germline assignment: CDR1 GTSNPN and CDR2 SVGIG (reference sequence). The germline V and J ends were trimmed by 2 bases and 13 bases, with 14 bases remaining between them. CDR3 size: 11 residues. In DNA, the CDR3 is TGTGCCTGGAGTCGGAACAGCCTGTTGTACTTC. It specifies CAWSRNSLLYF.

V is TRBV29-1 and J is TRBJ2-7, with 7 nucleotides matching TRBD1. V gave up 4 bases and J gave up 3 bases; unmatched junction bases: 3. This CDR3 contains 12 residues. Looked up from germline, CDR1 is SQVTM and CDR2 is ANQGSEA. CDR3 sequence (DNA): TGCAGCGTTGGGGACAGCTACTACGAGCAGTACTTC. It specifies CSVGDSYYEQYF.

The chain combines TRBV11-1 with TRBJ2-1; the match to TRBD1 covers 7 bases. V gave up 5 bases and J gave up 2 bases; unmatched junction bases: 6. The germline gives CDR1 SGHAT, CDR2 FQDESV (reference sequence). The CDR3 sequence is 15 residues long. The CDR3 here is CASSPQGETYNEQFF. The CDR3 DNA sequence: TGTGCCAGCAGCCCTCAGGGGGAGACCTACAATGAGCAGTTCTTC.

The genes are TRBV19 and TRBJ1-1; D gene unclear. The germline gives CDR1 LNHDA, CDR2 SQIVND (reference sequence). Between the trimmed V and J ends, which lost 4 bases and 6 bases, there was a span of 12 bases. There are 13 residues in the CDR3. The CDR3 spells CASSKTPMAEAFF. In nucleotides, the CDR3 is TGTGCCAGTAGTAAGACTCCTATGGCTGAAGCTTTCTTT. The full variable domain, in which reference TRBV19 and TRBJ1-1 provide the parts outside the CDR3, is DGGITQSPKYLFRKEGQNVTLSCEQNLNHDAMYWYRQDPGQGLRLIYYSQIVNDFQKGDIAEGYSVSREKKESFPLTVTSAQKNPTAFYLCASSKTPMAEAFFGQGTRLTVV.

This clone was counted once. This chain joins TRBV7-6 and TRBJ1-6, with 7 bases identical to TRBD1. Looked up from germline, CDR1 is SGHVS and CDR2 is FNYEAQ. V gave up 5 bases and J gave up 6 bases; unmatched junction bases: 10. The CDR3 spans 16 residues. CDR3 in amino acids: CASSPGRQGINSPLHF. DNA for the CDR3: TGTGCCAGCAGCCCCGGGAGACAGGGCATTAATTCACCCCTCCACTTT.

The chain employs TRBV6-5 and TRBJ1-2; 7 positions agree with TRBD1. This CDR3 has 15 residues. Germline assignment: CDR1 MNHEY and CDR2 SVGAGI. With 6 bases clipped from V and 7 bases from J, the junction kept 14 bases outside the gene matches. The DNA of the CDR3 is TGTGCCAGCAGCCCGCAGGGGGGCAGCCCTATTGGCTACACCTTC. Protein: CASSPQGGSPIGYTF.

V and J are TRBV6-1 and TRBJ1-2, with D maybe TRBD1 (5 bases). This CDR3 has 15 residues. Germline V gives CDR1 MNHNS, CDR2 SASEGT. Trimming stripped 2 bases from V and 4 bases from J, with 14 bases between. In nucleotides, the CDR3 is TGTGCCAGCAGTGAACCGGGACTCAGTTCCTATGGCTACACCTTC. Translated: CASSEPGLSSYGYTF.